Shown below are 3 T cell receptor beta chains from a single sample sequenced in a study of blood T cell repertoires in COVID-19. Only in-frame clones appear in the TCRdb table, and some are missing; sequencing was by immunoSEQ multiplex PCR. The data show fewer than 350,000 clones, 75% to 90% seen once. The sequenced sample consisted of PBMCs or T cells enriched from blood (not recorded which). The receptors derive from a woman aged 40-49 years who had recovered from COVID-19.

The chain is built from TRBV29-1 and TRBJ1-3; a weak D match, TRBD1 (5 bases). The CDR3 is 14 residues long. In germline, CDR1 is SQVTM, CDR2 ANQGSEA. Between the trimmed V and J ends, which lost 6 bases and 1 base, there was a span of 13 bases. This CDR3 is CSVNQGRSGNTIYF. The CDR3 DNA follows: TGCAGCGTAAACCAGGGAAGATCTGGAAACACCATATATTTT.

The chain joins TRBV2 to TRBJ1-2, with TRBD1 as a possible D gene (5 bases). V shed 1 base and J shed 3 bases, with 12 bases lying between them. Per germline, CDR1 SNHLY and CDR2 FYNNEI. This CDR3 has 15 amino acids. The CDR3 loop is CASSEGKGVYYGYTF. The CDR3 DNA sequence: TGTGCCAGCAGTGAAGGGAAAGGGGTGTACTATGGCTACACCTTC. Based on the CDR3 plus reference TRBV2 and TRBJ1-2, the full variable domain is EPEVTQTPSHQVTQMGQEVILRCVPISNHLYFYWYRQILGQKVEFLVSFYNNEISEKSEIFDDQFSVERPDGSNFTLKIRSTKLEDSAMYFCASSEGKGVYYGYTFGSGTRLTVV.

The chain employs TRBV19 and TRBJ2-7; 7 bases are a match to TRBD2. Per the germline V gene, CDR1 is LNHDA and CDR2 is SQIVND (reference sequence). This CDR3 has 11 amino acids. The V gene end was trimmed by 7 bases and the J gene end by 12 bases; junction bases not matched to a gene: 9. The CDR3 DNA follows: TGTGCCAGTATTCCCCGGGGGGAAGGGTACTTC. As protein: CASIPRGEGYF. Together with reference TRBV19 and TRBJ2-7, the CDR3 gives the full variable domain: DGGITQSPKYLFRKEGQNVTLSCEQNLNHDAMYWYRQDPGQGLRLIYYSQIVNDFQKGDIAEGYSVSREKKESFPLTVTSAQKNPTAFYLCASIPRGEGYFGPGTRLTVT.